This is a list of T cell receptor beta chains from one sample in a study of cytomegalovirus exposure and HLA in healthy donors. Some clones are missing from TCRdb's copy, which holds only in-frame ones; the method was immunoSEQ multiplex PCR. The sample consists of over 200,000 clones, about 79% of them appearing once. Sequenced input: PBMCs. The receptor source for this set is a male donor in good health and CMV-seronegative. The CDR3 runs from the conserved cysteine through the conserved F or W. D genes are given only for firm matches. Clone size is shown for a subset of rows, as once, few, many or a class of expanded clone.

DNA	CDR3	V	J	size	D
TGTGCCAGCAGCCAAGAGGACGGGATTTTCTCCTACAATGAGCAGTTCTTC	CASSQEDGIFSYNEQFF	TRBV4-2	TRBJ2-1	few	.
TGTGCCAGCACCTCGGGGGGCGCCTACAATGAGCAGTTCTTC	CASTSGGAYNEQFF	TRBV9	TRBJ2-1	.	.
TGTGCCAGCAGTCCATCGACAGGGGGAGACACAGATACGCAGTATTTT	CASSPSTGGDTDTQYF	TRBV27	TRBJ2-3	.	TRBD1
TGTGCCAGCAGTTTCGGGGGTCGAGGTGGCTACACCTTC	CASSFGGRGGYTF	TRBV28	TRBJ1-2	.	.
TGTGCCAGCAGCATATCCGGGACAGGGGGTGAAAAACTGTTTTTT	CASSISGTGGEKLFF	TRBV5-6	TRBJ1-4	few	TRBD1
TGTGCCAGCAGCTTAGGGCCGGAGCCCCTCCACTTT	CASSLGPEPLHF	TRBV7-2	TRBJ1-6	.	.
TGCGCCAGCAGCCAAGATCGGGAAAACATTCAGTACTTC	CASSQDRENIQYF	TRBV4-3	TRBJ2-4	.	.
TGCGCCAGCAGCCATCCGGGAAACTCCAACAATGAGCAGTTCTTC	CASSHPGNSNNEQFF	TRBV4-1	TRBJ2-1	few	.
TGCGCCAGCAGGAGCGGTAGCTCCTACAATGAGCAGTTCTTC	CASRSGSSYNEQFF	TRBV10-2	TRBJ2-1	.	.
TGTGCCGTCACTAGCGGGGGAAACAATGAGCAGTTCTTC	CAVTSGGNNEQFF	TRBV10-3	TRBJ2-1	once	TRBD2
TGTGCCACCTCCGGGACAGGGGGATGGACCGGGGAGCTGTTTTTT	CATSGTGGWTGELFF	TRBV19	TRBJ2-2	.	TRBD1
TGTGCCAGCAGCGAGGGGGTAGGGTCCTATGGCTACACCTTC	CASSEGVGSYGYTF	TRBV27	TRBJ1-2	.	.
TGCGCCAGTGACTCGGGACAGGGGGTTACAGATACGCAGTATTTT	CASDSGQGVTDTQYF	TRBV5-1	TRBJ2-3	.	TRBD1
TGTGCCAGCAGTTTATCCGCAGGGGATGACGAGCAGTACTTC	CASSLSAGDDEQYF	TRBV27	TRBJ2-7	.	.
TGTGCCATCAGTGAGCCAAGCGGGGGGGCAGATACGCAGTATTTT	CAISEPSGGADTQYF	TRBV10-3	TRBJ2-3	.	TRBD2
TGTGCCAGCAGTCAGGGGGCCTACGAGCAGTACTTC	CASSQGAYEQYF	TRBV21-1	TRBJ2-7	.	.
TGTGCCAGCAGCTTAATTACCGGGGGGCTAGGGGGTTCACCCCTCCACTTT	CASSLITGGLGGSPLHF	TRBV7-8	TRBJ1-6	.	.
TGTGCCAGCAGCGAGGGAGCAGGGGGCAACTACGAGCAGTACTTC	CASSEGAGGNYEQYF	TRBV9	TRBJ2-7	.	TRBD1
TGTGCCAGCAGACGGGGACTAGCGGGAGTTATTGAGCAGTTCTTC	CASRRGLAGVIEQFF	TRBV7-2	TRBJ2-1	.	TRBD2
TGTGCCAGCAGCCTGGGGGGACGCGCTGGAAACACCATATATTTT	CASSLGGRAGNTIYF	TRBV7-9	TRBJ1-3	.	.
TGTGCCAGCAGCTTAGACAGAAAATACAATGAGCAGTTCTTC	CASSLDRKYNEQFF	TRBV7-9	TRBJ2-1	.	.
TGTGCCAGCAGCCCCGAGACGGGCTACGAGCAGTACTTC	CASSPETGYEQYF	TRBV7-6	TRBJ2-7	.	.
TGTGCCAGCAGAGAGCCGGGGACAGGGGGCCTTGGCTACACCTTC	CASREPGTGGLGYTF	TRBV6-5	TRBJ1-2	.	TRBD1
TGCGCCAGCAGCCAAGGACTAGCCAACACAGATACGCAGTATTTT	CASSQGLANTDTQYF	TRBV4-3	TRBJ2-3	.	TRBD2
TGTGCCTGGAGTGTTTGGGGACAGGGGAACACTGAAGCTTTCTTT	CAWSVWGQGNTEAFF	TRBV30	TRBJ1-1	.	TRBD1
TGTGCCAGCAGTATAGCAGGGGATACGCAGTATTTT	CASSIAGDTQYF	TRBV6-6	TRBJ2-3	.	.
TGCGCCAGCAGCCCCCTGACAGGGGGCGAGGCTTTCTTT	CASSPLTGGEAFF	TRBV5-1	TRBJ1-1	.	TRBD1
TGTGCCAGCACAGACCAACTAGCGGGTTCCTACAATGAGCAGTTCTTC	CASTDQLAGSYNEQFF	TRBV21-1	TRBJ2-1	.	.
TGTGCCAGCAGCCTGGACAGGGGGGATGGCTACACCTTC	CASSLDRGDGYTF	TRBV11-1	TRBJ1-2	.	TRBD1
TGTGCCAGCAGTATCTACAGGGCAGAGACCCAGTACTTC	CASSIYRAETQYF	TRBV5-8	TRBJ2-5	.	.
TGTGCCAGCAGACAAGGAGACAGGATTAATGAAAAACTGTTTTTT	CASRQGDRINEKLFF	TRBV7-2	TRBJ1-4	.	.
TGTGCCAGCAGTTTCAGTCTAGCGGGAGTCAACGAGCAGTACTTC	CASSFSLAGVNEQYF	TRBV27	TRBJ2-7	once	TRBD2
TGTGCCAGCGGCAGGGTCTTTTACAATCAGCCCCAGCATTTT	CASGRVFYNQPQHF	TRBV27	TRBJ1-5	few	.
TGTGCCAGTAGTGCAGGACAGGGGATTTTAACTGAAGCTTTCTTT	CASSAGQGILTEAFF	TRBV19	TRBJ1-1	once	TRBD1
TGTGCCAGCGGGTCTGGGGACAACCCTGAAGCTTTCTTT	CASGSGDNPEAFF	TRBV27	TRBJ1-1	.	.
TGTGCCAGTAGTATTGACAGAGCCTATGATGAAAAACTGTTTTTT	CASSIDRAYDEKLFF	TRBV19	TRBJ1-4	.	.
TGCGCCAGCAGTTCCGGGACTAGCGATAGTGAGCAGTTCTTC	CASSSGTSDSEQFF	TRBV5-1	TRBJ2-1	.	TRBD2
TGTGCCAGCAGCGTGAGGACAGGGGGCAAAACCCCCTCTGGGGCCAACGTCCTGACTTTC	CASSVRTGGKTPSGANVLTF	TRBV9	TRBJ2-6	.	TRBD1
TGTGCCAGCAGTCGTGCTAGCGGGGGGGCCCCCGGGGAGCTGTTTTTT	CASSRASGGAPGELFF	TRBV27	TRBJ2-2	.	TRBD2
TGCGCCAGCAGCCAAGACCGGACTGGGTCCTACGAGCAGTACTTC	CASSQDRTGSYEQYF	TRBV4-3	TRBJ2-7	.	.
TGTGCCACCTCCGGCGGGGGGACAGCCTATGGCTACACCTTC	CATSGGGTAYGYTF	TRBV10-3	TRBJ1-2	.	TRBD1
TGTGCCATCACACCCTCGGGGTCTAGGGAGCAGTACTTC	CAITPSGSREQYF	TRBV10-3	TRBJ2-7	.	.
TGCGCCAGCAGTGTAGACATCTCCTACAATGAGCAGTTCTTC	CASSVDISYNEQFF	TRBV10-2	TRBJ2-1	.	.
TGTGCCAGCAGGGCAACGCAGCGGGGGACCGGTACAGATACGCAGTATTTT	CASRATQRGTGTDTQYF	TRBV4-2	TRBJ2-3	.	TRBD2
TGTGCCAGCAGCGTAGTGGGACAGGGGCCTAGCTCCTATAATTCACCCCTCCACTTT	CASSVVGQGPSSYNSPLHF	TRBV9	TRBJ1-6	.	TRBD1
TGTGCCAGCAGTGGCGGGGGCACAGATACGCAGTATTTT	CASSGGGTDTQYF	TRBV7-9	TRBJ2-3	.	.
TGCAGCGTTGAAAAAAGGGACAGGGGAGGGGAGACCCAGTACTTC	CSVEKRDRGGETQYF	TRBV29-1	TRBJ2-5	.	TRBD1
TGTGCCAGCAGTCCCGAACGGAGCCTTCACACTGAAGCTTTCTTT	CASSPERSLHTEAFF	TRBV7-6	TRBJ1-1	.	.
TGTGCCAGCAGTTACTCGGGACTAGCCAGTAGAGAGACCCAGTACTTC	CASSYSGLASRETQYF	TRBV6-5	TRBJ2-5	once	TRBD2
TGTGCCAGCAGAGAGCAGGGGAAAAATCAGCCCCAGCATTTT	CASREQGKNQPQHF	TRBV6-5	TRBJ1-5	.	.
TGTGCCAGCAGCGCGGGACGGGCGAACACTGAAGCTTTCTTT	CASSAGRANTEAFF	TRBV7-3	TRBJ1-1	.	.
TGTGCCAGCACCGGATTAGGGGGCGGCTATGGCTACACCTTC	CASTGLGGGYGYTF	TRBV6-5	TRBJ1-2	.	TRBD1